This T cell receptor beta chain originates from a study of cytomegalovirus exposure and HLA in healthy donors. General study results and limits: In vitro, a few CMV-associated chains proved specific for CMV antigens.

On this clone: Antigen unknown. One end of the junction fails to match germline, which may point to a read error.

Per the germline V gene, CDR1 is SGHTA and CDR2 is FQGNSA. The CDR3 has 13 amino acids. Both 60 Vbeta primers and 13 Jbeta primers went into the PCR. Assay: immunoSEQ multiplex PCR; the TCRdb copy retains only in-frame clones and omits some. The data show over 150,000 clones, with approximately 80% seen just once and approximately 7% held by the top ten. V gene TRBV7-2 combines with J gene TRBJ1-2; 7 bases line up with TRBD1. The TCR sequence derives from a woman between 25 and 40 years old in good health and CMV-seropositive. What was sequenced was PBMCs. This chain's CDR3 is CFTSRDSNYGYTF. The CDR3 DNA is TGCTTCACTTCCCGGGACAGTAACTATGGCTACACCTTC.